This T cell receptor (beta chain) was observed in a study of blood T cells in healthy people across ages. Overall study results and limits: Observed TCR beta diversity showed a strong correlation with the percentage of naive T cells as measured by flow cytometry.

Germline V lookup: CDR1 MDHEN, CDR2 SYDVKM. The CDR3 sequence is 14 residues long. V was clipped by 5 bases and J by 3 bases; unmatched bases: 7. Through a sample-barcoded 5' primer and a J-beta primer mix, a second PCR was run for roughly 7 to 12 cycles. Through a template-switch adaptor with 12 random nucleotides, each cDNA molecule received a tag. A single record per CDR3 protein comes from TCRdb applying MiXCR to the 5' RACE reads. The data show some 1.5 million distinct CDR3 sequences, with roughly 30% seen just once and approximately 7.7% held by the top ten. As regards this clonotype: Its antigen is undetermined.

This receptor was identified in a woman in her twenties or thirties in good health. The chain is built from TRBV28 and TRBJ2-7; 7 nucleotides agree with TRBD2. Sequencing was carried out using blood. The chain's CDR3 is CASSVPSGLYEQYF. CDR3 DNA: TGTGCCAGCAGTGTACCTAGCGGCCTCTACGAGCAGTACTTC.